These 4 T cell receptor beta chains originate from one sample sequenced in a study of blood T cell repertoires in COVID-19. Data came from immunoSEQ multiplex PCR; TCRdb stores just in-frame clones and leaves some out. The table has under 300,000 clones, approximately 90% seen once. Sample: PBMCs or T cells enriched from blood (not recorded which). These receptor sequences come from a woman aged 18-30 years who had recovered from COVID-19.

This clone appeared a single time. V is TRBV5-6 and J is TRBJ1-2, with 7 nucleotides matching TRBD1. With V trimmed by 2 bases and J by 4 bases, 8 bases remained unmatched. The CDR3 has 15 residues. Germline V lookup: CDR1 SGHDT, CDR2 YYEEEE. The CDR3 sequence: CASSFVTTGIYGYTF. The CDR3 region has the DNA TGTGCCAGCAGCTTTGTTACGACAGGGATCTATGGCTACACCTTC.

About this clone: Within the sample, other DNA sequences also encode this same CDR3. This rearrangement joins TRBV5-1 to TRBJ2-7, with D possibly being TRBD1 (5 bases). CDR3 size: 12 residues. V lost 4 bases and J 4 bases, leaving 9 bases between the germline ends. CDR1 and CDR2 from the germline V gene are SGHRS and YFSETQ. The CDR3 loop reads CASSRDSYEQYF. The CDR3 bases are TGCGCCAGCAGCAGAGACAGTTACGAGCAGTACTTC.

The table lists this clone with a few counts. The CDR3 loop is CASQAGRLNNSPLHF. In DNA, the CDR3 is TGTGCCAGCCAAGCAGGCCGCCTAAATAATTCACCCCTCCACTTT. The V and J genes are TRBV27 and TRBJ1-6; no firm D call. Looked up from germline, CDR1 is MNHEY and CDR2 is SMNVEV (reference sequence). This CDR3 has 15 residues. With 8 bases removed from V and 5 bases from J, the gap between germline ends came to 16 bases.

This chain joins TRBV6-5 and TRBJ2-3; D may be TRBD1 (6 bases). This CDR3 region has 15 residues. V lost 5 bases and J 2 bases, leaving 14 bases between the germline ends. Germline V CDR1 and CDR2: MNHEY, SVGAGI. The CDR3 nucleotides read TGTGCCAGCAGTCGGGACACCAAATCCACAGATACGCAGTATTTT. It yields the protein CASSRDTKSTDTQYF.